This T cell receptor (beta chain) emerged from a study of blood T cell repertoires in COVID-19. Study context: Whether acute or convalescent, the COVID-19 samples came from the United States, Italy and Spain.

In the authors' methods: For nucleated cells, counts were estimated from reference gene primer amplification. This table comes from immunoSEQ multiplex PCR, and its TCRdb copy is limited to in-frame clones, with some not included. V and J calls and clone size are those listed in that table; D and trimming were worked out from the DNA. This table has approximately 80,000 clones, approximately 81% appearing once. The sample consisted of peripheral blood. The sequence was obtained from a man older than 75 with acute or convalescent COVID-19.

The CDR3 DNA is TGTGCCAGCAGTTACGCCCAGGGTGGGATAGACAATGAGCAGTTCTTC. This codes for CASSYAQGGIDNEQFF. This chain links TRBV6-2 or TRBV6-3 with TRBJ2-1; maybe TRBD1 (5 bases). This CDR3 is built from 16 residues. Per germline, CDR1 MNHEY and CDR2 SVGEGT. V dropped 2 bases and J dropped 5 bases, with 16 bases sitting between them.